The 13 T cell receptor beta chains in this list originate from one sample, sequenced in a study of early T cells in non-severe SARS-CoV-2 infection. TCRdb processed the 5' RACE reads anew with MiXCR; each CDR3 protein has one entry. The data show roughly 70,000 distinct CDR3 sequences, roughly a fifth seen once. Sequencing used whole blood, obtained at baseline. These receptor sequences come from an adult who was a healthcare worker with PCR-confirmed SARS-CoV-2 infection or an uninfected control (not recorded which).

The genes are TRBV20-1 and TRBJ1-1; no firm D call. V shed 4 bases and J shed 5 bases, with 17 bases lying between them. Germline V gene lookup returns CDR1 DFQATT and CDR2 SNEGSKA (reference sequence). This CDR3 is built from 14 residues. The CDR3 loop is CSATQDLSGTEAFF. DNA of the CDR3: TGCAGTGCTACGCAGGATCTATCGGGGACTGAAGCTTTCTTT.

This clonotype was observed a handful of times. The CDR3 DNA reads as TGTGCCAGCAGTTATTCCAGGGCGTACTCTGGAAACACCATATATTTT. This gives the protein CASSYSRAYSGNTIYF. The chain recombines TRBV6-6 with TRBJ1-3; maybe TRBD1 (5 bases). This CDR3 contains 16 residues. Germline V CDR1 and CDR2: MNHNY, SVGAGI (reference sequence). Trimming took off 3 bases at V and 0 bases at J, with 12 bases between the two ends.

This chain connects TRBV20-1 to TRBJ1-2; TRBD1 aligns across 9 bases. The germline gives CDR1 DFQATT, CDR2 SNEGSKA (reference sequence). CDR3 size: 13 residues. J lost 5 bases, V lost 4 bases, and 5 bases had no gene match. This CDR3 reads CSATTGGAYGYTF. For the CDR3, the DNA is TGCAGTGCTACAACAGGGGGCGCGTATGGCTACACCTTC.

The chain uses TRBV7-9 and TRBJ2-1; 12 bases line up with TRBD2. The germline V gene has CDR1 SEHNR and CDR2 FQNEAQ (reference sequence). The V segment lost 5 bases and the J segment 5 bases; nucleotides outside the gene matches: 13. This CDR3 has 18 residues. The CDR3 is CASSPNLGLAGKNNEQFF. The CDR3 DNA sequence: TGTGCCAGCAGCCCCAACCTGGGACTAGCGGGCAAAAACAATGAGCAGTTCTTC.

This chain connects TRBV20-1 to TRBJ2-3; D is possibly TRBD2 (6 bases). The germline V gene has CDR1 DFQATT and CDR2 SNEGSKA (reference sequence). Trimming left V 4 bases short and J 0 bases short, with 14 bases between. This CDR3 spans 15 amino acids. CDR3 protein: CSANPPGVSTDTQYF. CDR3 in DNA: TGCAGTGCTAACCCCCCGGGAGTCAGCACAGATACGCAGTATTTT.

This clonotype came up a few times. The V gene is TRBV19, the J gene TRBJ2-1; D not resolved. V lost 5 bases to trimming and J lost 7 bases, with 18 bases between them. This CDR3 has 15 residues. Per germline, CDR1 LNHDA and CDR2 SQIVND (reference sequence). The CDR3 reads CASSPVSAQKNEQFF. Written as DNA, the CDR3 is TGTGCCAGTAGTCCTGTTTCGGCACAAAAAAATGAGCAGTTCTTC.

This clonotype was picked up a small number of times. The J gene is TRBJ2-1, the V gene TRBV12-3 or TRBV12-4; TRBD2 might be the D (6 bases). CDR3 length: 16 residues. V was pared by 1 base and J by 2 bases, with 12 bases between. The CDR3 sequence: CASSLEGLATYNEQFF. As DNA, the CDR3 is TGTGCCAGCAGTTTAGAGGGACTGGCTACCTACAATGAGCAGTTCTTC.

This clonotype was seen at least ten times. The J gene is TRBJ2-3, the V gene TRBV7-3, with 7 bases fitting TRBD2. Germline assignment: CDR1 SGHTA and CDR2 FQGTGA. With 3 bases clipped from V and 2 bases from J, the junction kept 5 bases outside the gene matches. The CDR3 runs to 15 residues. This chain's CDR3 is CASSFAGGYTDTQYF. The CDR3 DNA is TGTGCCAGCAGCTTTGCCGGGGGGTACACAGATACGCAGTATTTT. Using reference TRBV7-3 and TRBJ2-3 for the parts outside the CDR3, the full variable domain is GAGVSQTPSNKVTEKGKYVELRCDPISGHTALYWYRQSLGQGPEFLIYFQGTGAADDSGLPNDRFFAVRPEGSVSTLKIQRTERGDSAVYLCASSFAGGYTDTQYFGPGTRLTVL.

This chain joins TRBV12-3 or TRBV12-4 and TRBJ2-1; unclear D gene. This CDR3 region has 14 residues. Trimming removed 5 bases at V and 1 base at J, with 9 bases between. The CDR3 nucleotides are TGTGCCAGCAGTCCCACGAAATCCTACAATGAGCAGTTCTTC. It codes for CASSPTKSYNEQFF.

The CDR3 loop is CASSFFTSGGSTDTQYF. The CDR3 nucleotides are TGTGCCAGCAGCTTTTTTACTAGCGGGGGCTCCACAGATACGCAGTATTTT. The chain couples TRBV5-4 to TRBJ2-3; TRBD2 agrees at 11 bases. The CDR3 extends over 17 amino acids. The germline V gene has CDR1 SGHNT and CDR2 YYREEE (reference sequence). V shed 2 bases, J shed 2 bases, and the junction held 7 bases outside the gene matches.

The chain is built from TRBV14 and TRBJ2-7, with D unclear. The CDR3 has 13 residues. Trimming took off 3 bases at V and 6 bases at J, with 12 bases between the two ends. Per the germline V gene, CDR1 is SGHDN and CDR2 is FVKESK. The CDR3 reads CASSQLGRREQYF. The CDR3 nucleotides read TGTGCCAGCAGCCAGCTGGGCAGGCGCGAGCAGTACTTC.

This clonotype has more than one count but fewer than ten. The CDR3 region has the DNA TGCAGTGCTAGATTTGCGGGGGGGCCCTACGAGCAGTACTTC. This codes for CSARFAGGPYEQYF. The V call is TRBV20-1, the J call TRBJ2-7; 9 nucleotides agree with TRBD2. The junction had 4 bases not matched to a gene; V was cut back by 2 bases and J by 2 bases. The CDR3 is 14 residues long. Looked up from germline, CDR1 is DFQATT and CDR2 is SNEGSKA (reference sequence).

This chain uses TRBV2 with TRBJ1-6; D uncertain. V lost 6 bases to trimming and J lost 6 bases, with 12 bases between them. This CDR3 contains 14 residues. CDR1 is SNHLY, CDR2 FYNNEI, per germline. CDR3 sequence reads: CASSLGRSNSPLHF. The CDR3 bases are TGTGCCAGCAGCCTTGGGCGGAGTAATTCACCCCTCCACTTT.